These T cell receptor beta chains were read from a single sample in a study of regulatory T cells in long-lasting Graves disease. TCRdb processed the multiplex PCR reads anew with MiXCR; each CDR3 protein has one entry. The repertoire has 400,000 to 500,000 distinct CDR3 sequences, about 16% of them found once; the top ten carry about 25%. The same sample was also used in a study of T cells in Graves' hyperthyroidism and ophthalmopathy.

The source material was peripheral blood mononuclear cells (PBMCs), sampled at new diagnosis, from a patient treated with antithyroid drugs. These receptors all stem from a woman aged 18-29 years with Graves disease. Each CDR3 is given with its conserved first and last residue. D genes are given only for firm matches. A clone size is listed for some rows: how often the clone was seen (once, few, many), or a class if it is expanded.

abundance	j_gene	len	d_gene	v_gene	CDR3aa	CDR3nt
many	TRBJ2-1	15	TRBD2	TRBV7-9	CASSSWTSGRVEQFF	TGTGCCAGCAGCTCCTGGACTAGCGGGAGGGTTGAGCAGTTCTTC
many	TRBJ2-3	16	TRBD2	TRBV6-1	CASSELGAGGSDTQYF	TGTGCCAGCAGTGAATTGGGAGCGGGAGGTTCAGATACGCAGTATTTT
-	TRBJ2-4	13	-	TRBV5-6	CASSFVGPDIQYF	TGTGCCAGCAGCTTTGTAGGGCCGGACATTCAGTACTTC
few	TRBJ2-2	13	-	TRBV6-5	CASSYMKGGELFF	TGTGCCAGCAGTTACATGAAAGGCGGGGAGCTGTTTTTT
many	TRBJ2-1	13	TRBD2	TRBV7-2	CASSLTSGRGVFF	TGTGCCAGCAGCTTGACTAGCGGGAGAGGGGTTTTCTTC
few	TRBJ2-2	16	TRBD1	TRBV4-2	CASSHAGTDYTGELFF	TGTGCCAGCAGCCACGCCGGGACAGACTACACCGGGGAGCTGTTTTTT
few	TRBJ2-1	14	-	TRBV19	CASSIDFLGYEQFF	TGTGCCAGTAGTATAGACTTTTTGGGCTATGAGCAGTTCTTC
many	TRBJ2-3	16	-	TRBV20-1	CSARVGLGRGTDTQYF	TGCAGTGCTAGAGTTGGGCTAGGACGGGGCACAGATACGCAGTATTTT
-	TRBJ2-5	11	-	TRBV10-3	CAISAAETQYF	TGTGCCATCAGTGCAGCAGAGACCCAGTACTTC
few	TRBJ2-1	16	-	TRBV4-2	CASSQEGTWFGNEQFF	TGTGCCAGCAGCCAAGAGGGGACTTGGTTCGGAAATGAGCAGTTCTTC
-	TRBJ2-3	17	TRBD2	TRBV4-1	CASSQDGTSGSADTQYF	TGCGCCAGCAGCCAAGACGGGACTAGCGGGAGCGCAGATACGCAGTATTTT
many	TRBJ1-2	15	TRBD1	TRBV27	CASRGDRDFNYGYTF	TGTGCCAGCAGGGGGGACAGGGACTTTAACTATGGCTACACCTTC
many	TRBJ2-3	14	TRBD2	TRBV5-1	CASSFSGIRDTQYF	TGCGCCAGCAGCTTTAGCGGGATCAGAGATACGCAGTATTTT
-	TRBJ2-5	11	TRBD1	TRBV29-1	CSADRGEGQYF	TGCAGCGCGGACAGGGGAGAAGGCCAGTACTTC
many	TRBJ1-5	16	TRBD1	TRBV28	CASRQTGRFRNQPQHF	TGTGCCAGCAGGCAGACAGGGAGGTTTCGCAATCAGCCCCAGCATTTT
many	TRBJ2-5	15	TRBD2	TRBV7-2	CASSFRLAGVETQYF	TGTGCCAGCAGCTTCAGACTAGCGGGAGTAGAGACCCAGTACTTC
-	TRBJ2-4	16	-	TRBV27	CASRDRMGGSKNIQYF	TGTGCCAGCAGAGATAGAATGGGGGGATCCAAAAACATTCAGTACTTC
-	TRBJ2-1	19	TRBD2	TRBV7-9	CASSPTHPLAGGLYNEQFF	TGTGCCAGCAGCCCTACCCACCCACTAGCGGGAGGTCTATACAATGAGCAGTTCTTC
many	TRBJ2-1	12	-	TRBV28	CASSLRQNEQFF	TGTGCCAGCAGTTTACGCCAAAATGAGCAGTTCTTC
many	TRBJ2-7	13	TRBD1	TRBV20-1	CSARRTGAYEQYF	TGCAGTGCTAGGAGGACAGGGGCCTACGAGCAGTACTTC
many	TRBJ2-3	15	TRBD1	TRBV19	CASRKTGSSTDTQYF	TGTGCCAGTAGAAAGACAGGGTCGAGCACAGATACGCAGTATTTT
-	TRBJ2-2	15	-	TRBV15	CATSRRSDNTGELFF	TGTGCCACCAGCAGACGGTCGGACAACACCGGGGAGCTGTTTTTT
once	TRBJ2-7	16	-	TRBV7-3	CASSSAGTRETYEQYF	TGTGCCAGCAGCTCAGCAGGTACCCGAGAAACCTACGAGCAGTACTTC
many	TRBJ2-5	15	TRBD2	TRBV7-2	CASSPTGGGQETQYF	TGTGCCAGCAGCCCAACTGGCGGGGGACAAGAGACCCAGTACTTC
few	TRBJ2-1	17	-	TRBV3-1	CASMRWGGTSSYNEQFF	TGTGCCAGCATGAGGTGGGGGGGCACCAGCTCCTACAATGAGCAGTTCTTC
-	TRBJ1-2	15	TRBD1	TRBV20-1	CSVTSGTGGTHGYTF	TGCAGTGTCACTTCCGGGACAGGGGGAACCCATGGCTACACCTTC
many	TRBJ2-3	15	TRBD1	TRBV27	CASSPDRGWTDTQYF	TGTGCCAGCAGTCCGGACAGGGGGTGGACAGATACGCAGTATTTT
many	TRBJ1-1	14	-	TRBV5-1	CASSLRPADTEAFF	TGCGCCAGCAGCTTACGCCCCGCTGACACTGAAGCTTTCTTT